This is a list of T cell receptor beta chains from one sample in a study of OX40 agonist ivuxolimab in advanced cancers. TCRdb's copy holds only in-frame clones and misses some; the assay was immunoSEQ multiplex PCR. Of tens of thousands of clones in the sample, approximately 90% were seen once. This material consisted of CD4+ or CD8+ T cells sorted from blood, taken in a trial of the OX40 agonist ivuxolimab. These receptors originate from an adult with an advanced solid tumor such as melanoma, head and neck, liver or kidney cancer. CDR3s include the opening cysteine and the closing phenylalanine or tryptophan. Each record gives: J gene, CDR3 length, V gene, CDR3 protein.

j_gene: TRBJ2-1; len: 13; v_gene: TRBV5-4; CDR3aa: CASLGDNKNEQFF
j_gene: TRBJ1-1; len: 15; v_gene: TRBV27; CDR3aa: CASSITPGLSTEAFF
j_gene: TRBJ1-1; len: 15; v_gene: TRBV7-9; CDR3aa: CASSPLRGQRTEAFF
j_gene: TRBJ1-5; len: 18; v_gene: TRBV21-1; CDR3aa: CASSTGQEAEYSNQPQHF
j_gene: TRBJ1-2; len: 13; v_gene: TRBV5-1; CDR3aa: CASRGSDIHGYTF
j_gene: TRBJ2-2; len: 14; v_gene: TRBV6-6; CDR3aa: CASSYSLGTGELFF
j_gene: TRBJ1-1; len: 14; v_gene: TRBV27; CDR3aa: CASSEHSLNTEAFF
j_gene: TRBJ1-2; len: 13; v_gene: TRBV6-6; CDR3aa: CASSSGDSYGYTF
j_gene: TRBJ2-6; len: 15; v_gene: TRBV19; CDR3aa: CASSIEVSGANVLTF
j_gene: TRBJ2-1; len: 15; v_gene: TRBV4-1; CDR3aa: CASSPTTGTLHEQFF
j_gene: TRBJ1-5; len: 16; v_gene: TRBV4-1; CDR3aa: CASSRAGQGIYQPQHF
j_gene: TRBJ2-7; len: 14; v_gene: TRBV7-9; CDR3aa: CASSLNRQAYEQYF
j_gene: TRBJ2-1; len: 13; v_gene: TRBV6-5; CDR3aa: CASSFARDNEQFF
j_gene: TRBJ2-1; len: 16; v_gene: TRBV27; CDR3aa: CASSFLRDRGPNEQFF
j_gene: TRBJ2-5; len: 18; v_gene: TRBV15; CDR3aa: CATSSHLPGVAGQETQYF
j_gene: TRBJ2-7; len: 16; v_gene: TRBV10-2; CDR3aa: CASSEPYRGGFEEQYF
j_gene: TRBJ1-1; len: 12; v_gene: TRBV27; CDR3aa: CASSVLGTEAFF
j_gene: TRBJ1-2; len: 15; v_gene: TRBV6-5; CDR3aa: CASSLTGTGAYGYTF
j_gene: TRBJ1-2; len: 14; v_gene: TRBV6-5; CDR3aa: CASRLTGTGNGYTF
j_gene: TRBJ1-5; len: 16; v_gene: TRBV28; CDR3aa: CASSLLGGRSNQPQHF
j_gene: TRBJ2-2; len: 17; v_gene: TRBV30; CDR3aa: CAWSADRDRVGTGELFF
j_gene: TRBJ2-1; len: 15; v_gene: TRBV4-1; CDR3aa: CASSQDIGSGNEQFF
j_gene: TRBJ1-2; len: 15; v_gene: TRBV6-5; CDR3aa: CASSYSRGVVDGYTF
j_gene: TRBJ2-1; len: 15; v_gene: TRBV6-1; CDR3aa: CASSSGTGDPNEQFF
j_gene: TRBJ1-2; len: 17; v_gene: TRBV7-8; CDR3aa: CASSLTTGTGGRYGYTF
j_gene: TRBJ2-7; len: 13; v_gene: TRBV4-1; CDR3aa: CASSQVGFYEQYF
j_gene: TRBJ1-3; len: 15; v_gene: TRBV15; CDR3aa: CATTIARNSGNTIYF
j_gene: TRBJ1-4; len: 16; v_gene: TRBV7-9; CDR3aa: CASSLKQQGDNEKLFF
j_gene: TRBJ1-1; len: 14; v_gene: TRBV4-1; CDR3aa: CASSNQVGNTEAFF
j_gene: TRBJ2-2; len: 15; v_gene: TRBV10-1; CDR3aa: CASSGPPGFVGELFF
j_gene: TRBJ2-1; len: 13; v_gene: TRBV7-8; CDR3aa: CASGGGGDNEQFF
j_gene: TRBJ1-5; len: 13; v_gene: TRBV15; CDR3aa: CATSSLVNQPQHF
j_gene: TRBJ1-2; len: 14; v_gene: TRBV28; CDR3aa: CASSPGTGFGGYTF
j_gene: TRBJ2-1; len: 15; v_gene: TRBV7-9; CDR3aa: CASSQGGFQSNEQFF
j_gene: TRBJ2-4; len: 15; v_gene: TRBV5-6; CDR3aa: CASSLQGQGSNIQYF
j_gene: TRBJ1-1; len: 13; v_gene: TRBV29-1; CDR3aa: CSVERGAYSEAFF
j_gene: TRBJ2-2; len: 14; v_gene: TRBV4-1; CDR3aa: CASSLGTSTGELFF
j_gene: TRBJ2-5; len: 14; v_gene: TRBV27; CDR3aa: CASSWETGGETQYF
j_gene: TRBJ1-1; len: 15; v_gene: TRBV4-1; CDR3aa: CASSLTGTLNTEAFF
j_gene: TRBJ1-2; len: 13; v_gene: TRBV29-1; CDR3aa: CSVEDGGTNGYTF
j_gene: TRBJ2-3; len: 14; v_gene: TRBV10-3; CDR3aa: CAINPRESTDTQYF
j_gene: TRBJ2-2; len: 15; v_gene: TRBV7-9; CDR3aa: CASSLGAEDTGELFF
j_gene: TRBJ1-2; len: 14; v_gene: TRBV7-8; CDR3aa: CASSSEIFNYGYTF
j_gene: TRBJ2-7; len: 13; v_gene: TRBV19; CDR3aa: CASSIDIGNEQYF